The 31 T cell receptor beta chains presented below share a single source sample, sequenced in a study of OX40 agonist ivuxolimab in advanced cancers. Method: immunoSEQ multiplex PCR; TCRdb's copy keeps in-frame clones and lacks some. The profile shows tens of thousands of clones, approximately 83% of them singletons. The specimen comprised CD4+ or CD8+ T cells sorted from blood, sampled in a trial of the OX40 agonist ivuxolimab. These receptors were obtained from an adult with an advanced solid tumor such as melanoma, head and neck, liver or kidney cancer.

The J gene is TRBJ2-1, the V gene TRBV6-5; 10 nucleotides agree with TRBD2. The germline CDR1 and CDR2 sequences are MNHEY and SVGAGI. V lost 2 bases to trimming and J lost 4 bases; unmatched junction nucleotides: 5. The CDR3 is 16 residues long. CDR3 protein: CASSYAGLAEYNEQFF. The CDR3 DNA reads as TGTGCCAGCAGTTACGCCGGACTAGCGGAGTACAATGAGCAGTTCTTC.

The CDR3 reads CASSHGKGGNGGKLFF. CDR3 coding DNA: TGTGCCAGCAGCCATGGAAAGGGAGGGAACGGGGGAAAACTGTTTTTT. The J gene is TRBJ1-4, the V gene TRBV14; perhaps TRBD1 as D (5 bases). The CDR3 is 16 residues long. Germline V gene lookup returns CDR1 SGHDN and CDR2 FVKESK. V was shortened by 3 bases and J by 10 bases, with 21 bases between the two germline ends.

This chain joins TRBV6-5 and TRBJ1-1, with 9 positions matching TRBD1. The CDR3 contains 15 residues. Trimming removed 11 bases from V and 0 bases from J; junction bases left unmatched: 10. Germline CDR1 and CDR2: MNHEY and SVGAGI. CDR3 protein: CAVNRGLSLNTEAFF. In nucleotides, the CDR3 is TGTGCCGTCAACAGGGGGCTCTCATTGAACACTGAAGCTTTCTTT.

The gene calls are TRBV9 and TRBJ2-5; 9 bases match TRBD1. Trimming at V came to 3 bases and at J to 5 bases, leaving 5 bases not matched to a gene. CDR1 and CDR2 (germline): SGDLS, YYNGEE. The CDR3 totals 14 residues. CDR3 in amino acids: CASSATGGGETQYF. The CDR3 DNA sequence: TGTGCCAGCAGCGCAACAGGGGGCGGGGAGACCCAGTACTTC.

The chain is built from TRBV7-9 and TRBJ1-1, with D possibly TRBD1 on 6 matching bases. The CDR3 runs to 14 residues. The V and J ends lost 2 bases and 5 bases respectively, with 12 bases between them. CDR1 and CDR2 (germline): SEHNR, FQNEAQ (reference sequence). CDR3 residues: CASSLLQGSTEAFF. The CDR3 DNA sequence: TGTGCCAGCAGCTTACTACAGGGATCGACTGAAGCTTTCTTT.

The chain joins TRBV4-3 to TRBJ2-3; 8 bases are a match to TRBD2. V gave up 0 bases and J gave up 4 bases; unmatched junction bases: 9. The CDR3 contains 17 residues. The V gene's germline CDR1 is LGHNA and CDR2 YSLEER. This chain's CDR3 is CASSQDLRREEPDTQYF. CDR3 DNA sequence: TGCGCCAGCAGCCAAGATCTCAGGCGGGAGGAACCAGATACGCAGTATTTT.

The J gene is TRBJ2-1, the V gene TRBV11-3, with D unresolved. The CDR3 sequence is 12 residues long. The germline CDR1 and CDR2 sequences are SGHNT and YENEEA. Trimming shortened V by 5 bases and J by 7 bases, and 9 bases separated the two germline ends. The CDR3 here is CASSRAWNEQFF. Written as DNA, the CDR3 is TGTGCCAGCAGCCGAGCGTGGAATGAGCAGTTCTTC.

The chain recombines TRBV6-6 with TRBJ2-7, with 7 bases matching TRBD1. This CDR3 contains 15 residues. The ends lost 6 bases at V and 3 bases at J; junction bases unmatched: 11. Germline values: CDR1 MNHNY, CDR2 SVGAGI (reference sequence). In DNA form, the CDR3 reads TGTGCCAGCAGGCCCAATCGGGACAGAAACTACGAGCAGTACTTC. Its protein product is CASRPNRDRNYEQYF.

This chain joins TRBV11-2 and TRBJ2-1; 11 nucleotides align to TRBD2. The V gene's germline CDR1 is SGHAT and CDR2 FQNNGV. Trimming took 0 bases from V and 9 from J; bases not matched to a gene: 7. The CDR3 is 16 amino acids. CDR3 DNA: TGTGCCAGCAGCTTAGAGCGACTAGCGGGATTGGGTGAGCAGTTCTTC. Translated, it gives CASSLERLAGLGEQFF.

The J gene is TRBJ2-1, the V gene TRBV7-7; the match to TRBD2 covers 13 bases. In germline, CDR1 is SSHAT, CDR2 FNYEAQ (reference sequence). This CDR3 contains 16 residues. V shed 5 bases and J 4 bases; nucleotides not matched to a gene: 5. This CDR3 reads CASSQILAGGYNEQFF. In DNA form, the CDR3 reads TGTGCCAGCAGCCAAATACTAGCGGGAGGGTACAATGAGCAGTTCTTC.

The CDR3 sequence: CASSQGVRDTEAFF. The DNA for the CDR3 is TGTGCCAGCAGCCAAGGGGTTCGTGACACTGAAGCTTTCTTT. The V and J genes are TRBV14 and TRBJ1-1; D is ambiguous. Per the germline V gene, CDR1 is SGHDN and CDR2 is FVKESK. V lost 1 base to trimming and J lost 3 bases, with 9 bases between them. CDR3 size: 14 residues.

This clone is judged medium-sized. CDR3 coding DNA: TGTGCCAGCAGTCCTACAGGGTACAATGAGCAGTTCTTC. Translation gives CASSPTGYNEQFF. The chain employs TRBV6-5 and TRBJ2-1; D is perhaps TRBD1 (6 bases). The germline CDR1 and CDR2 sequences are MNHEY and SVGAGI. The CDR3 has 13 residues. Between the trimmed V and J ends, which lost 5 bases and 4 bases, there was a span of 9 bases.

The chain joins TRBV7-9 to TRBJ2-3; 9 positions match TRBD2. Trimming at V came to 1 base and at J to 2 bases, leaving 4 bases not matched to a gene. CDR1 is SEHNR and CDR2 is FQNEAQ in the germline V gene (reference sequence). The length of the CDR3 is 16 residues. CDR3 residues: CASSLEGLAFTDTQYF. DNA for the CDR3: TGTGCCAGCAGCTTAGAGGGACTAGCTTTCACAGATACGCAGTATTTT.

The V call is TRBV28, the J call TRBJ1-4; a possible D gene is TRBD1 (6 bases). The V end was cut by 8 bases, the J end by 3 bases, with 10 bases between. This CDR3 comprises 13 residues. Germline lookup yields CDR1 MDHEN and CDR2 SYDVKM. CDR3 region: CASFRGPNEKLFF. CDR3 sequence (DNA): TGTGCCAGCTTCAGGGGACCTAATGAAAAACTGTTTTTT.

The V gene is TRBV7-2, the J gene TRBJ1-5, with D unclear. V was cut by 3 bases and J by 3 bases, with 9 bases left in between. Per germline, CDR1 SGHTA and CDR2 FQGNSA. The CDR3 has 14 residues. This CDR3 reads CASSFQKSNQPQHF. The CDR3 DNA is TGTGCCAGCAGCTTCCAAAAGTCCAATCAGCCCCAGCATTTT.

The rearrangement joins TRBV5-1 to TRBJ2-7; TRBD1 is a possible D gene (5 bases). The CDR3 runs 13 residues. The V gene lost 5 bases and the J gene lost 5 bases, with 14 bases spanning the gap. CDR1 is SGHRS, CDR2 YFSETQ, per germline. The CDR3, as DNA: TGCGCCAGCAGTACAGGACATCGGCACGAGCAGTACTTC. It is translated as CASSTGHRHEQYF.

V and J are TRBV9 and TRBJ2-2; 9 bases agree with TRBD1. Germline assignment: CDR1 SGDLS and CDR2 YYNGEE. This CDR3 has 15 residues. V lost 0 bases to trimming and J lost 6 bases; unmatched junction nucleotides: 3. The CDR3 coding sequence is TGTGCCAGCAGCGTAGGGACAGGGGCGGCCGGGGAGCTGTTTTTT. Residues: CASSVGTGAAGELFF. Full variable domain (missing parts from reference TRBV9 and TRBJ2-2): DSGVTQTPKHLITATGQRVTLRCSPRSGDLSVYWYQQSLDQGLQFLIQYYNGEERAKGNILERFSAQQFPDLHSELNLSSLELGDSALYFCASSVGTGAAGELFFGEGSRLTVL.

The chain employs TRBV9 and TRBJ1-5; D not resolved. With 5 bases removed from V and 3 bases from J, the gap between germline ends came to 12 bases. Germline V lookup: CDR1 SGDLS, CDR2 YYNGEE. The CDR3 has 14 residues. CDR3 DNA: TGTGCCAGCAGTCCTGGACTGAACAATCAGCCCCAGCATTTT. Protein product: CASSPGLNNQPQHF.

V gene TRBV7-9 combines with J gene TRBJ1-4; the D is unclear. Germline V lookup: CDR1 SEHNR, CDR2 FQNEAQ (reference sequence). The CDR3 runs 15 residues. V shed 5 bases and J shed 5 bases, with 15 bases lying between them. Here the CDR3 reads CASSAPVGPNEKLFF. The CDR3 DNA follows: TGTGCCAGCAGCGCCCCTGTCGGGCCGAATGAAAAACTGTTTTTT.

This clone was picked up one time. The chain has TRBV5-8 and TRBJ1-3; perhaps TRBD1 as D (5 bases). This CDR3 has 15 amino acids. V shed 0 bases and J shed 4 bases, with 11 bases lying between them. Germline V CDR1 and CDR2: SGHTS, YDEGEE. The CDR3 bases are TGTGCCAGCAGCTTGGGGGTGACAGCAGGAAACACCATATATTTT. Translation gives CASSLGVTAGNTIYF. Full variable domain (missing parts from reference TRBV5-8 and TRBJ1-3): EAGVTQSPTHLIKTRGQQATLRCSPISGHTSVYWYQQALGLGLQFLLWYDEGEERNRGNFPPRFSGRQFPNYSSELNVNALELEDSALYLCASSLGVTAGNTIYFGEGSWLTVV.

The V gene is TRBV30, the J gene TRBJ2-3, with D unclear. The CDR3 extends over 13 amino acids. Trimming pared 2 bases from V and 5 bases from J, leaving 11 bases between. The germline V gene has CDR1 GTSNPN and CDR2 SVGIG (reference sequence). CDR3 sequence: CAWSKESVDTQYF. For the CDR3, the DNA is TGTGCCTGGAGTAAAGAAAGTGTAGATACGCAGTATTTT.

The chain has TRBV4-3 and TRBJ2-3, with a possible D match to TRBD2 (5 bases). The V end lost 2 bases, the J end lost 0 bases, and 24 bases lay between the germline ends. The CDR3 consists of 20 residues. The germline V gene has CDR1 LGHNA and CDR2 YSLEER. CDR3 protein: CASSQPPYPHEGSSTDTQYF. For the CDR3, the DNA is TGCGCCAGCAGCCAACCCCCTTATCCCCATGAGGGCTCTAGCACAGATACGCAGTATTTT.

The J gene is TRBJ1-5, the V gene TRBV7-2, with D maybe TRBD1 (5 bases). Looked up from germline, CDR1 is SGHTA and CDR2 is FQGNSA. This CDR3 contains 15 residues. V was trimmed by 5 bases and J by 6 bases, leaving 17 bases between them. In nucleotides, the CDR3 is TGTGCCAGCAGCCGGGACCCTGGAAGGGTTCAGCCCCAGCATTTT. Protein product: CASSRDPGRVQPQHF.

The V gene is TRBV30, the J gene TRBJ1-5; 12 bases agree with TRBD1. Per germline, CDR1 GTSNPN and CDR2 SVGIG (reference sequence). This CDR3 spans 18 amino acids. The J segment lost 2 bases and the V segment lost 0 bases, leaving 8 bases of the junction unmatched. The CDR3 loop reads CAWSVHFGTGGGNQPQHF. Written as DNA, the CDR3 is TGTGCCTGGAGTGTACATTTTGGGACAGGGGGCGGCAATCAGCCCCAGCATTTT.

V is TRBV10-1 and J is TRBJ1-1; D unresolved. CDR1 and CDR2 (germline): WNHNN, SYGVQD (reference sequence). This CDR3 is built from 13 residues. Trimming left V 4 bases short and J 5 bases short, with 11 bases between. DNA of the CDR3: TGCGCCAGCAGTGCGACTAAGGATACTGAAGCTTTCTTT. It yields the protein CASSATKDTEAFF.

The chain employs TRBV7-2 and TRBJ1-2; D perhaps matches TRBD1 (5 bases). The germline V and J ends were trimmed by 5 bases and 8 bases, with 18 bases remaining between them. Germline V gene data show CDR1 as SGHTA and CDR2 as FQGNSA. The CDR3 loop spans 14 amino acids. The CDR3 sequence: CASSPSGLLRGYTF. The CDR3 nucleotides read TGTGCCAGCAGCCCTTCGGGACTCCTGAGGGGCTACACCTTC.

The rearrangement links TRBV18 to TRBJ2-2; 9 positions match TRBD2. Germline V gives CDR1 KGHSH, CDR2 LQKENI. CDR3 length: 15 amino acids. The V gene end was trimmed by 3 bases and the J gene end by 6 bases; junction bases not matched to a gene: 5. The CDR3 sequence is CASSPRTSDSGELFF. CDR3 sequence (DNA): TGTGCCAGCTCACCGAGGACTAGCGATTCCGGGGAGCTGTTTTTT.

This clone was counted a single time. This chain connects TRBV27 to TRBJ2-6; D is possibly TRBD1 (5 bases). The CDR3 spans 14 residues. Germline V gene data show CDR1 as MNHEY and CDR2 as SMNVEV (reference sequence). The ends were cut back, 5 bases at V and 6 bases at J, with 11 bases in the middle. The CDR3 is CASSRRDVANVLTF. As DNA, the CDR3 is TGTGCCAGCAGTCGCAGGGATGTGGCCAACGTCCTGACTTTC.

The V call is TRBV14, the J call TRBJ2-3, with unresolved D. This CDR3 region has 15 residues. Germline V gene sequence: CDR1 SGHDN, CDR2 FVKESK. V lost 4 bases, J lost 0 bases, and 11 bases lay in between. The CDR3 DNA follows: TGTGCCAGCAGCCCTTTTAGCATTAGCACAGATACGCAGTATTTT. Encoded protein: CASSPFSISTDTQYF. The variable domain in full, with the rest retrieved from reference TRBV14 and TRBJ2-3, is EAGVTQFPSHSVIEKGQTVTLRCDPISGHDNLYWYRRVMGKEIKFLLHFVKESKQDESGMPNNRFLAERTGGTYSTLKVQPAELEDSGVYFCASSPFSISTDTQYFGPGTRLTVL.

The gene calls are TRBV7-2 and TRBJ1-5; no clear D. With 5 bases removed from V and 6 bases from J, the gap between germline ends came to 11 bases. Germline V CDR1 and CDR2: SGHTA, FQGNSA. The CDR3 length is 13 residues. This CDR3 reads CASSPGWGQPQHF. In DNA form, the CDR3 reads TGTGCCAGCAGCCCCGGGTGGGGTCAGCCCCAGCATTTT.

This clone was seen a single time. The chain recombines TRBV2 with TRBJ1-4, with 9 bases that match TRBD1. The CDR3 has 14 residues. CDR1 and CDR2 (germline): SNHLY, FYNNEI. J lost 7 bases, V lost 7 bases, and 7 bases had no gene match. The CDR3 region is CASKIDRGGEKLFF. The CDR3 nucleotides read TGTGCCAGCAAAATTGACAGGGGGGGTGAAAAACTGTTTTTT. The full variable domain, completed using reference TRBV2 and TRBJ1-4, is EPEVTQTPSHQVTQMGQEVILRCVPISNHLYFYWYRQILGQKVEFLVSFYNNEISEKSEIFDDQFSVERPDGSNFTLKIRSTKLEDSAMYFCASKIDRGGEKLFFGSGTQLSVL.